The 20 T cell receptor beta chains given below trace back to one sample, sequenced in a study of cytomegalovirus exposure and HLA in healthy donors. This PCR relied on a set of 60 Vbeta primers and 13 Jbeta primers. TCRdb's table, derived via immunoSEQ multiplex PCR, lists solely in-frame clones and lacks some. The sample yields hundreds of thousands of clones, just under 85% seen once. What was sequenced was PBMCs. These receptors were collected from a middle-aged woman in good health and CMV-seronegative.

CDR3 sequence: CASSLDWGQGRGYTF. The CDR3 region has the DNA TGTGCCAGCAGCTTAGACTGGGGACAGGGTAGAGGCTACACCTTC. The chain recombines TRBV7-2 with TRBJ1-2; TRBD1 agrees at 9 bases. Trimming took 1 base from V and 8 from J; bases not matched to a gene: 8. The V gene's germline CDR1 is SGHTA and CDR2 FQGNSA. There are 15 residues in the CDR3.

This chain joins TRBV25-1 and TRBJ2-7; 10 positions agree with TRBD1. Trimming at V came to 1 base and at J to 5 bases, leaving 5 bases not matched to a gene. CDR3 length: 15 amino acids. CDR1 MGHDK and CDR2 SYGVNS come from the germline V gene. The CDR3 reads CASSEWGQGIDEQYF. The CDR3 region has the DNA TGTGCCAGCAGTGAATGGGGACAGGGGATCGACGAGCAGTACTTC.

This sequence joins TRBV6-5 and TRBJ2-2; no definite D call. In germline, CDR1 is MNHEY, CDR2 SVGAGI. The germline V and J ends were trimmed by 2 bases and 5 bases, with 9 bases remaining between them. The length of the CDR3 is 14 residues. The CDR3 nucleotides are TGTGCCAGCAGTTACCCCGGAGTGACCGGGGAGCTGTTTTTT. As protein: CASSYPGVTGELFF.

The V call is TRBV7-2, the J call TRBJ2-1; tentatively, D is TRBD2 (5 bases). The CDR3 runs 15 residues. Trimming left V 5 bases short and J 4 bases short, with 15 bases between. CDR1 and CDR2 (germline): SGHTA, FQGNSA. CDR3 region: CASSPDPGLYNEQFF. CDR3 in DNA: TGTGCCAGCAGCCCAGACCCAGGACTGTACAATGAGCAGTTCTTC.

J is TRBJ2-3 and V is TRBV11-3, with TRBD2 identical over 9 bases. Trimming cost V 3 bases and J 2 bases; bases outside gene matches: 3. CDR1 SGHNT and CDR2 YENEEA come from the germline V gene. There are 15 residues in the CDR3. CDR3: CASSFTSGPTDTQYF. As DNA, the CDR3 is TGTGCCAGCAGCTTTACTAGCGGGCCCACAGATACGCAGTATTTT.

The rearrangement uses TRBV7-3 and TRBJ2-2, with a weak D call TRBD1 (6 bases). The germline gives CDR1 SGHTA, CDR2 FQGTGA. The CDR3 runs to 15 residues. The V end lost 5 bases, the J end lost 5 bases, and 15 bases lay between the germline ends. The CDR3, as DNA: TGTGCCAGCAGCAGAGACAGGCTTGGGACCGGGGAGCTGTTTTTT. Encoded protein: CASSRDRLGTGELFF.

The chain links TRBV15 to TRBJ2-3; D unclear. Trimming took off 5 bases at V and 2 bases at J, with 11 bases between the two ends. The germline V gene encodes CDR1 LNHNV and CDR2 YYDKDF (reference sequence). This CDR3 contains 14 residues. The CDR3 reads CATSSTHSTDTQYF. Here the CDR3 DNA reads TGTGCCACCAGCTCAACGCACTCCACAGATACGCAGTATTTT.

CDR3 sequence: CASSPLPPQRGSTDTQYF. In DNA, the CDR3 is TGTGCCAGCAGCCCGCTCCCCCCCCAGCGGGGGAGCACAGATACGCAGTATTTT. The chain uses TRBV9 and TRBJ2-3; 8 positions match TRBD2. The CDR3 has 18 residues. Germline V gene lookup returns CDR1 SGDLS and CDR2 YYNGEE. V lost 4 bases, J lost 0 bases, and 13 bases stayed unmatched.

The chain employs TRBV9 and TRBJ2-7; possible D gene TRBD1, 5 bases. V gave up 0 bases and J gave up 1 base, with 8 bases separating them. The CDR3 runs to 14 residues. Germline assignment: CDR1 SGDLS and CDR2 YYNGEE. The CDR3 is CASSVGPGSYEQYF. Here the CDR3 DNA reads TGTGCCAGCAGCGTAGGTCCAGGGTCCTACGAGCAGTACTTC.

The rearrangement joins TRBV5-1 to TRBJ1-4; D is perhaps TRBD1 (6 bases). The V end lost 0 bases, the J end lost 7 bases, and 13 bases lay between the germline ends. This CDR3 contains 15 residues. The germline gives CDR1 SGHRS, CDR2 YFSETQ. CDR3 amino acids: CASSLGGGEGEKLFF. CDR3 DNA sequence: TGCGCCAGCAGCTTGGGAGGGGGGGAAGGTGAAAAACTGTTTTTT.

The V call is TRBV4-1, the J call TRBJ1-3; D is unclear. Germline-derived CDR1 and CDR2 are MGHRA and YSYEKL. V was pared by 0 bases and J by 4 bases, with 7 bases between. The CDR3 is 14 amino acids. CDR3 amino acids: CASSQDVQGNTIYF. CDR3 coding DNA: TGCGCCAGCAGCCAAGATGTACAGGGAAACACCATATATTTT.

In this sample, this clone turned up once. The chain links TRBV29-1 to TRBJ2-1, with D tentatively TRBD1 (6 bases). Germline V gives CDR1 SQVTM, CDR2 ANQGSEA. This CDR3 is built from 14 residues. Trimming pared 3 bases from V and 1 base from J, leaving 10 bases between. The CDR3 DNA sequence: TGCAGCGTTGATGGGGACAAGTCCTACAATGAGCAGTTCTTC. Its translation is CSVDGDKSYNEQFF.

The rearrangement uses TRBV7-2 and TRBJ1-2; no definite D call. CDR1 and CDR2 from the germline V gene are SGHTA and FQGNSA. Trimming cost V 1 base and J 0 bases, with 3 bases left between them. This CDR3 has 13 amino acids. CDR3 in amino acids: CASSLGTNYGYTF. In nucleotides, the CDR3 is TGTGCCAGCAGCTTAGGTACTAACTATGGCTACACCTTC.

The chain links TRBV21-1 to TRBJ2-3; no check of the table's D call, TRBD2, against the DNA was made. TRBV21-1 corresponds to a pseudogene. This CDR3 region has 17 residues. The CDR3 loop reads CASSNGPAGGPTDTQYF. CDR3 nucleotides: TGTGCCAGCAGCAACGGACCAGCGGGGGGGCCCACAGATACGCAGTATTTT.

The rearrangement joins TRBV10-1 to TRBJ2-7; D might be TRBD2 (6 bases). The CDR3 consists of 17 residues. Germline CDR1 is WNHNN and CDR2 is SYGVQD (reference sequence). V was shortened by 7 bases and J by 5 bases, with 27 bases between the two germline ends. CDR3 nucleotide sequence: TGCGCCAGCACCCGGGGGAAAAACAGGCCCCGCTTCCACGAGCAGTACTTC. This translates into CASTRGKNRPRFHEQYF.

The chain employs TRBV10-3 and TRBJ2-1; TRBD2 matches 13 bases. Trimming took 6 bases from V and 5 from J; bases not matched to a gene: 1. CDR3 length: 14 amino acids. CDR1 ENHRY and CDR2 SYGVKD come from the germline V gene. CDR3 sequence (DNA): TGTGCCATCAGAGGGACTAGCGGGAACAATGAGCAGTTCTTC. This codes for CAIRGTSGNNEQFF.

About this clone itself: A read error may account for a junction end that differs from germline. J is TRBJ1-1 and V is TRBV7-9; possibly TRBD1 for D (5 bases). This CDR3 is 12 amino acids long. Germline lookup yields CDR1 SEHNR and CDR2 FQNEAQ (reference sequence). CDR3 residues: CSSSFSGGEAFF. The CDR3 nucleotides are TGTTCCAGCAGCTTTAGCGGGGGAGAAGCTTTCTTT.

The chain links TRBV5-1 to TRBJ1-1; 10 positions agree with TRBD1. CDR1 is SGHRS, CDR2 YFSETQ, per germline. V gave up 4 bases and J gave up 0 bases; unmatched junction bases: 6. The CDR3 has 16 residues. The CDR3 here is CASSLGTGDMNTEAFF. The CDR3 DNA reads TGCGCCAGCAGCCTAGGGACAGGGGACATGAACACTGAAGCTTTCTTT. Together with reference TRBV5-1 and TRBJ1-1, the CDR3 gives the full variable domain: KAGVTQTPRYLIKTRGQQVTLSCSPISGHRSVSWYQQTPGQGLQFLFEYFSETQRNKGNFPGRFSGRQFSNSRSEMNVSTLELGDSALYLCASSLGTGDMNTEAFFGQGTRLTVV.

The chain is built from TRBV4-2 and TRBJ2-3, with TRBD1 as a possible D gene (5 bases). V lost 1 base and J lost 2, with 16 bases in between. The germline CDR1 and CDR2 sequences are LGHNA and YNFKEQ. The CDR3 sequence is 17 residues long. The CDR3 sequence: CASSQGGPRASTDTQYF. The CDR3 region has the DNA TGTGCCAGCAGCCAAGGGGGCCCACGGGCTTCCACAGATACGCAGTATTTT.

In DNA form, the CDR3 reads TGTGCCAGCAGCCAAACAACAGGTTTCTATGGCTACACCTTC. It specifies CASSQTTGFYGYTF. The gene calls are TRBV7-8 and TRBJ1-2, with a possible D match to TRBD1 (5 bases). The V gene lost 5 bases and the J gene lost 4 bases, with 14 bases spanning the gap. The length of the CDR3 is 14 residues. Germline V lookup: CDR1 SGHVS, CDR2 FQNEAQ.